This TCR beta chain was retrieved from a study of response to subunit inactivated influenza vaccine. Study-wide findings and caveats: Each seasonal influenza vaccination recruits few new T cells, the authors suggested.

Each CDR3 protein gets one entry after TCRdb re-called the RT-PCR reads with MiXCR. The sample holds approximately 530,000 distinct CDR3 sequences, around 8% seen once. As for this clonotype: Its specificity is not known.

The CDR3 sequence is 15 residues long. The ends were cut back, 2 bases at V and 2 bases at J, with 13 bases in the middle. Germline CDR1 reads MNHEY; CDR2 reads SVGAGI. Specimen: PBMCs from blood, collected less than 30 months after vaccination. The chain recombines TRBV6-5 with TRBJ2-7; D is possibly TRBD2 (5 bases). The TCR sequence derives from a man aged 45 to 70 who received an inactivated influenza vaccine. The CDR3 sequence is CASSYSGRAAYEQYF. The CDR3 DNA sequence: TGTGCCAGCAGTTACAGCGGTAGGGCCGCCTACGAGCAGTACTTC.